This is a list of T cell receptor beta chains from one sample in a study of T-cell reconstitution after alpha-beta-depleted transplantation in children. One entry per CDR3 protein results from TCRdb running MiXCR on the PCR reads. The sample holds about 500,000 distinct CDR3 sequences, 32% seen once. The input for sequencing was PBMCs from the stem cell graft donor, taken from the stem cell graft. The receptors were gathered from a human donor who donated a stem cell graft to a child with aplastic anemia. CDR3s include the opening cysteine and the closing phenylalanine or tryptophan.

>TRBJ1-2|TRBV12-3/TRBV12-4
CASTDREVHGYTF
>TRBJ2-2|TRBV6-2/TRBV6-3
CASSYWTGTSGELFF
>TRBJ2-5|TRBV9
CASSVGVTEKETQYF
>TRBJ1-1|TRBV5-1
CASSLEVPGTGFRDTEAFF
>TRBJ1-5|TRBV6-1
CASSRWTSHQPQHF
>TRBJ2-5|TRBV2
CASRESQIHIMETQYF
>TRBJ1-5|TRBV12-3/TRBV12-4
CASSKSRTGIQPQHF
>TRBJ2-3|TRBV6-2/TRBV6-3
CASRTLLATDTQYF
>TRBJ2-1|TRBV20-1
CSAREPGFSYNEQFF
>TRBJ1-3|TRBV5-1
CASSLTGISGNTIYF
>TRBJ1-2|TRBV4-3
CASSQEAANYGYTF
>TRBJ1-5|TRBV29-1
CSIGVSSNQPQHF
>TRBJ1-3|TRBV4-1
CASSQEGTSGNTIYF
>TRBJ2-1|TRBV20-1
CSARSLGAGLNEQFF
>TRBJ1-6|TRBV20-1
CSALKTGMDSPLHF
>TRBJ1-2|TRBV10-3
CAISEVSQVDYYGYTF
>TRBJ2-5|TRBV7-9
CASNPAGRGETQYF
>TRBJ1-2|TRBV7-9
CASSPIRDSLSYTF
>TRBJ2-7|TRBV15
CATSRDSPAPRAYEQYF
>TRBJ2-1|TRBV6-1
CASSHRLAGVHEQFF
>TRBJ2-1|TRBV28
CASSLFGTEQFF
>TRBJ2-7|TRBV7-8
CASSLGRLRDEQYF
>TRBJ2-5|TRBV5-1
CASSLVAGEETQYF
>TRBJ2-7|TRBV7-2
CASSLELASYYEQYF
>TRBJ1-5|TRBV7-2
CASSRARGNQPQHF
>TRBJ1-2|TRBV12-3/TRBV12-4
CASTPWTGHGYTF
>TRBJ2-5|TRBV5-8
CASSTGTGEKKGTQYF
>TRBJ1-6|TRBV11-2
CASSPTGSGGSSPLHF
>TRBJ2-6|TRBV27
CASSLYPTGPGANVLTF
>TRBJ2-1|TRBV20-1
CSARDRTDEQFF
>TRBJ2-7|TRBV20-1
CSALTRDRAYEQYF
>TRBJ1-2|TRBV4-3
CASSQDGPEGYTF
>TRBJ2-5|TRBV12-3/TRBV12-4
CASSLRQGGQETQYF
>TRBJ1-6|TRBV7-3
CASSLTAGRSSPLHF
>TRBJ2-4|TRBV7-2
CASSPPENIQYF